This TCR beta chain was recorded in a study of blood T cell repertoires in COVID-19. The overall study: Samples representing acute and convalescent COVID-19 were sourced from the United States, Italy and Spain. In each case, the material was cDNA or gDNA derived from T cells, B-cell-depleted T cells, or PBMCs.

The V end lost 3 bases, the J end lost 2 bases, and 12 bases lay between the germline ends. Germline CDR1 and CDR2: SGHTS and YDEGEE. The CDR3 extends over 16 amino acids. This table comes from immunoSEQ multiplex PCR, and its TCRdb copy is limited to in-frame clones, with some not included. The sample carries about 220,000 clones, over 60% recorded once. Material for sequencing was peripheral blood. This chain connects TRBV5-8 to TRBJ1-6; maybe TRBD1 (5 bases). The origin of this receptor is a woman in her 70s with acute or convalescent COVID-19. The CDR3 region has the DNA TGTGCCAGCAGCTCTTCAGGGATGGCCTATAATTCACCCCTCCACTTT. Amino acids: CASSSSGMAYNSPLHF.